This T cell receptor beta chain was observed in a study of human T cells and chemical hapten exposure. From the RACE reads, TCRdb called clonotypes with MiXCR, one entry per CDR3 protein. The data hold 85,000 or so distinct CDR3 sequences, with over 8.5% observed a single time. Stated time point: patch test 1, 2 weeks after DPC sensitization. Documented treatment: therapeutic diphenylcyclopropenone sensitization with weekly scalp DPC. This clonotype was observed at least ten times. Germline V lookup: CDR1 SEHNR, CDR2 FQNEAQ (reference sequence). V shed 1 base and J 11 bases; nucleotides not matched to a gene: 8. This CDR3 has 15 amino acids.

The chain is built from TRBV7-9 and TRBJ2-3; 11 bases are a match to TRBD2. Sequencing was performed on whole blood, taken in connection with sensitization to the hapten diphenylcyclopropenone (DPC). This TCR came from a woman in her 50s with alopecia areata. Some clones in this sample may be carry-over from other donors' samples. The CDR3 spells CASSLDGLAGPLQYF. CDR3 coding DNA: TGTGCCAGCAGCTTAGACGGACTAGCGGGTCCCCTGCAGTATTTT.